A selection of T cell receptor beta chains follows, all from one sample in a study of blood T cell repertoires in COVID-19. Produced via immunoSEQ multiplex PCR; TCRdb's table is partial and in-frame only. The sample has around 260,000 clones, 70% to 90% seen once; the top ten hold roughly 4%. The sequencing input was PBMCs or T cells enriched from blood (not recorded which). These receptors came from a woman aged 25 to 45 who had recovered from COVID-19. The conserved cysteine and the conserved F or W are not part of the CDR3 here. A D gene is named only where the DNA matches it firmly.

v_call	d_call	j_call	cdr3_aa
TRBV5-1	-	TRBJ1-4	ASSPDTSTNEKLF
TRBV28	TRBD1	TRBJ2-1	ASSPGTGFSNEQF
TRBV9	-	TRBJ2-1	ASSVSPGAYNEQF
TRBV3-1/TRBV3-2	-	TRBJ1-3	ASSLEAARGNTIY
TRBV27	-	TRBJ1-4	ASSPLGLVNEKLF
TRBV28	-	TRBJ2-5	ASSLQGSKY
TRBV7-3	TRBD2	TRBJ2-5	ASSLLGTGGSAGGTQY
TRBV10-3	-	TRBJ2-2	AISLRSDVHLNPANTGELF
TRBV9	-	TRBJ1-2	ASSASHGYT
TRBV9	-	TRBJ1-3	ASSAEVASNTIY
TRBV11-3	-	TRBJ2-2	ASSWLGELF
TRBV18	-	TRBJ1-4	ASSPGPLQGEREKLF
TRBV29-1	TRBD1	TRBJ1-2	SVAGTGENYGYT
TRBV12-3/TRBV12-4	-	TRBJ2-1	ASSPLGEQF
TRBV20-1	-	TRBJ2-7	SAREYGEQY
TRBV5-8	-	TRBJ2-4	ASSLGGDKNIQY
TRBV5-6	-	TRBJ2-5	ASAYLFSAGETQY
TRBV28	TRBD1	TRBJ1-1	ASSPGQGEFKATEAF
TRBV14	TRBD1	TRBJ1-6	ASSQLQGGSPLH
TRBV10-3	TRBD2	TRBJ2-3	AIRGLAGTVSLNTDTQY
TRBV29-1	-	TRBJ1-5	SVEAGVRIIQPQH
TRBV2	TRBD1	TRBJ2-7	ASKTMGQHTYEQY
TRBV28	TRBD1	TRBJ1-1	ASSLTGGTEAF
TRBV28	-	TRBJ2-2	ASRGYRNTGELF
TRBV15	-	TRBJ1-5	ATSRGTPNQPQH
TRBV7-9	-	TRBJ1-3	ASSLAEGLSGNTIY
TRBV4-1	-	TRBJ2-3	ASGQRVGTDTQY
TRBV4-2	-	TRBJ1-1	ASSQGGVGTGTF
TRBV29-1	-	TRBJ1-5	SVVESGFNQPQH
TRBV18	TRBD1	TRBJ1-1	ASSRTGSNTEAF
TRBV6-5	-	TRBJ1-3	ASSSTGASGNTIY
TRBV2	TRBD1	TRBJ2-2	ASSATRQGGAGELF
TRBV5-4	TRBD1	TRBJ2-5	ASSEDRGRLETQY
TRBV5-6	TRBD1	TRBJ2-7	ASSLSGGEQY
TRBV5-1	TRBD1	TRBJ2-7	ASSTGQDPEQY
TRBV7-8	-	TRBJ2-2	ASSLSSRELF
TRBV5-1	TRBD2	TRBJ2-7	ASRGGFAYEQY
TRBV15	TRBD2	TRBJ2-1	ATTLGASGFAYNEQF
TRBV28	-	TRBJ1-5	ASRSEQPQH
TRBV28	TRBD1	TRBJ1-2	ASSLWTGGNYGYT
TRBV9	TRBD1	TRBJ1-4	ASSVAIGTGREKLF
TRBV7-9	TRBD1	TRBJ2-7	ASSFQQGMSYEQY
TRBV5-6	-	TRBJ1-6	ASSTWGEAESSPLH
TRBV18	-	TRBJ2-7	ASSLLQGSSYEQY
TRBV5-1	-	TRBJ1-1	ASSLPARNGNTEAF
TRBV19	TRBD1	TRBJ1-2	ASSPFGQGSLTGYT
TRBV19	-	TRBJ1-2	ASSSPGGNYGYT
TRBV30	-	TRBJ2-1	AWSVSLRPYNEQF
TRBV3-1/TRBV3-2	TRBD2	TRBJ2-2	ASSPPAGNGELF
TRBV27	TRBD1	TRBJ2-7	ASSSQGAGEYEQY